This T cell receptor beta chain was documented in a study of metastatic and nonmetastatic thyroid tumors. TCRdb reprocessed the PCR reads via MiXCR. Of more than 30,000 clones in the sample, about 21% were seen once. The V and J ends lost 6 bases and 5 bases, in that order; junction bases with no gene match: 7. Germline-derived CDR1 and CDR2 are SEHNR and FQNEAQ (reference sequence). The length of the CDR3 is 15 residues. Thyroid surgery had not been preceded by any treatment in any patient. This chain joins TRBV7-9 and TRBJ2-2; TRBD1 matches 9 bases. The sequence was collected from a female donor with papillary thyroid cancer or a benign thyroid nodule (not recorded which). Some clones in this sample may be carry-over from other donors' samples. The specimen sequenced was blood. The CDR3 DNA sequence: TGTGCCAGCAGACCGGGACAGGGTGGAACCGGGGAGCTGTTTTTT. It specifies CASRPGQGGTGELFF.